A single sample is the source of the 15 T cell receptor beta chains below, sequenced in a study of cytomegalovirus exposure and HLA in healthy donors. With 60 Vbeta and 13 Jbeta primers, the PCR was carried out. The assay was immunoSEQ multiplex PCR, and TCRdb's table has in-frame clones only and misses some. Of roughly 180,000 clones listed, 84% are singletons. Sample: PBMCs. These receptors came from a girl aged 2 to 10 in good health and CMV-seropositive.

The chain uses TRBV7-6 and TRBJ1-6; D remains unclear. Germline V gene data show CDR1 as SGHVS and CDR2 as FNYEAQ. This CDR3 contains 13 residues. Deletions cut 3 bases from V and 10 bases from J, with 10 bases between. The chain's CDR3 is CASSFGSVSPLHF. The CDR3 bases are TGTGCCAGCAGCTTTGGGAGCGTATCACCCCTCCACTTT.

This clone was counted a few times. The chain employs TRBV5-4 and TRBJ1-1, with D possibly being TRBD1 (6 bases). V lost 2 bases and J lost 4, with 12 bases in between. Germline CDR1 is SGHNT and CDR2 is YYREEE (reference sequence). There are 14 residues in the CDR3. The chain's CDR3 is CASSFGGQGTEAFF. CDR3 coding DNA: TGTGCCAGCAGCTTCGGGGGGCAAGGCACTGAAGCTTTCTTT.

This clone came up many times. The genes are TRBV5-1 and TRBJ1-2, with a tentative D call TRBD1 (6 bases). There are 15 residues in the CDR3. Germline assignment: CDR1 SGHRS and CDR2 YFSETQ. V was clipped by 0 bases and J by 4 bases, with 13 bases between them. The CDR3 nucleotides read TGCGCCAGCAGCTTGGTGTCTGGGGGCCGCTATGGCTACACCTTC. Translated: CASSLVSGGRYGYTF. The full variable domain, with the rest looked up from reference TRBV5-1 and TRBJ1-2, is KAGVTQTPRYLIKTRGQQVTLSCSPISGHRSVSWYQQTPGQGLQFLFEYFSETQRNKGNFPGRFSGRQFSNSRSEMNVSTLELGDSALYLCASSLVSGGRYGYTFGSGTRLTVV.

V usage is TRBV6-1 and J usage is TRBJ2-5; 10 nucleotides line up with TRBD2. The CDR3 loop spans 15 amino acids. Germline CDR1 is MNHNS and CDR2 is SASEGT. The trim removed 0 bases at V and 6 bases at J, leaving 4 bases unmatched. DNA of the CDR3: TGTGCCAGCAGTGAAGCGTCTAGCGGGAGTCAGACCCAGTACTTC. Translation: CASSEASSGSQTQYF.

The chain has TRBV5-4 and TRBJ2-3; D is unclear. The germline gives CDR1 SGHNT, CDR2 YYREEE (reference sequence). The CDR3 runs 15 residues. V was cut by 1 base and J by 0 bases, with 9 bases left in between. CDR3 DNA: TGTGCCAGCAGCTTGAGACAACAGAGCACAGATACGCAGTATTTT. Its translation is CASSLRQQSTDTQYF.

V and J are TRBV28 and TRBJ2-7; D is unresolved. The length of the CDR3 is 11 residues. V was shortened by 8 bases and J by 3 bases, with 8 bases between the two germline ends. CDR1 is MDHEN and CDR2 is SYDVKM in the germline V gene. CDR3 nucleotides: TGTGCCAGCGGGCAGAACTACGAGCAGTACTTC. Its protein is CASGQNYEQYF.

The CDR3 DNA reads TGCGCCAGCAGCCAAGGCGGATCTGATGAGCAGTTCTTC. Its translation: CASSQGGSDEQFF. This chain joins TRBV4-1 and TRBJ2-1; no firm D call. Germline CDR1 is MGHRA and CDR2 is YSYEKL. This CDR3 region has 13 residues. Between the trimmed V and J ends, which lost 1 base and 8 bases, there was a span of 9 bases.

The CDR3 spells CASSTQTGGSYNEQFF. DNA of the CDR3: TGTGCCAGTAGCACGCAAACAGGGGGCTCCTACAATGAGCAGTTCTTC. V is TRBV19 and J is TRBJ2-1; 8 positions match TRBD1. The germline gives CDR1 LNHDA, CDR2 SQIVND (reference sequence). CDR3 length: 16 amino acids. Losses at the gene ends were 6 bases for V and 0 bases for J; bases not matched to a gene: 7.

This clone was counted a single time. J is TRBJ1-4 and V is TRBV4-2; tentatively, D is TRBD1 (6 bases). The CDR3 has 16 residues. Trimming left V 0 bases short and J 5 bases short, with 13 bases between. Germline assignment: CDR1 LGHNA and CDR2 YNFKEQ. In DNA form, the CDR3 reads TGTGCCAGCAGCCAAGAAGAGGGACAACCGAATGAAAAACTGTTTTTT. Translation gives CASSQEEGQPNEKLFF.

The J gene is TRBJ1-4, the V gene TRBV2, with D possibly matching TRBD1 (5 bases). V was cut by 7 bases and J by 11 bases, with 11 bases left in between. CDR1 and CDR2 (germline): SNHLY, FYNNEI. CDR3 size: 11 residues. The CDR3, as DNA: TGTGCCAGCACCGACCCAGGGAAACTGTTTTTT. Encoded protein: CASTDPGKLFF.

This rearrangement joins TRBV11-3 to TRBJ1-1; 7 nucleotides align to TRBD1. Germline CDR1 SGHNT, CDR2 YENEEA. CDR3 size: 16 residues. The V segment lost 0 bases and the J segment 4 bases; nucleotides outside the gene matches: 8. The CDR3: CASSLDPRGLGTEAFF. The DNA of the CDR3 is TGTGCCAGCAGCTTAGATCCGAGGGGGCTCGGCACTGAAGCTTTCTTT.

The rearrangement joins TRBV11-2 to TRBJ2-7; TRBD2 aligns across 7 bases. J was trimmed by 2 bases and V by 4 bases; bases with no gene match: 11. Germline CDR1 reads SGHAT; CDR2 reads FQNNGV. The CDR3 sequence is 16 residues long. The CDR3 loop is CASSSGWEGGPYEQYF. CDR3 sequence (DNA): TGTGCCAGCAGCTCGGGCTGGGAGGGAGGTCCCTACGAGCAGTACTTC.

The CDR3 sequence: CASSQVTGTGFYSNQPQHF. DNA for the CDR3: TGCGCCAGCAGCCAAGTTACAGGGACAGGGTTCTATAGCAATCAGCCCCAGCATTTT. The V gene is TRBV4-1, the J gene TRBJ1-5; 9 bases map to TRBD1. The V and J ends lost 1 base and 0 bases, in that order; junction bases with no gene match: 10. Germline V gene data show CDR1 as MGHRA and CDR2 as YSYEKL. This CDR3 comprises 19 residues.

CDR3: CASSLLADTQYF. The CDR3 coding sequence is TGTGCCAGCAGCCTCCTTGCAGATACGCAGTATTTT. This chain uses TRBV14 with TRBJ2-3; D call uncertain. Trimming shortened V by 4 bases and J by 4 bases, and 6 bases separated the two germline ends. The CDR3 runs to 12 residues. CDR1 SGHDN and CDR2 FVKESK come from the germline V gene.

CDR3 in DNA: TGTGCCAGCAGCTTAGGCGGGGGGGCGTGGAATGAGCAGTTCTTC. It encodes CASSLGGGAWNEQFF. The chain carries TRBV7-2 and TRBJ2-1, with TRBD2 matching 9 bases. Germline loops: CDR1 SGHTA, CDR2 FQGNSA. The V and J ends lost 1 base and 7 bases, in that order; junction bases with no gene match: 5. This CDR3 comprises 15 residues.